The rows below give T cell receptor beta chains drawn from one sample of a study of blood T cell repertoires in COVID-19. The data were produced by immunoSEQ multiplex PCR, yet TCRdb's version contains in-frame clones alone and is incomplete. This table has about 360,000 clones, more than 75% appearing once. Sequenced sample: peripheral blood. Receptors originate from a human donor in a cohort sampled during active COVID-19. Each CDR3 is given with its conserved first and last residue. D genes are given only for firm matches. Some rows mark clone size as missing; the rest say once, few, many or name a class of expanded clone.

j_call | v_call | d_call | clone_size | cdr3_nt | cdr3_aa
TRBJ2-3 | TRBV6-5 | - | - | TGTGCCAGCAGTTATACATACAGAGATACGCAGTATTTT | CASSYTYRDTQYF
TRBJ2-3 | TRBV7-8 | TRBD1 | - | TGTGCCAGCAGCTCATCCGGGACAGAGAACACAGATACGCAGTATTTT | CASSSSGTENTDTQYF
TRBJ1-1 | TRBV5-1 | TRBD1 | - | TGCGCCAGCAGCTTGGCCTGGGGGACAGGGGAGGTGAACACTGAAGCTTTCTTT | CASSLAWGTGEVNTEAFF
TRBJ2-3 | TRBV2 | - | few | TGTGCCAGCGGGGACACGCTGAGTAGCACAGATACGCAGTATTTT | CASGDTLSSTDTQYF
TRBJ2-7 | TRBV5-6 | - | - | TGTGCCAGCAGCCGCGGGATAGCGGCGTTCGAGCAGTACTTC | CASSRGIAAFEQYF
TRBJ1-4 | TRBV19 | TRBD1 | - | TGTGCCAGTAGTGCCGGGACAGGGACTCTGTTTTTT | CASSAGTGTLFF
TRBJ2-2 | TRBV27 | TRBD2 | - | TGTGCCAGCAGTTCCGAGGGTAGCGGGGGTCACACCGGGGAGCTGTTTTTT | CASSSEGSGGHTGELFF
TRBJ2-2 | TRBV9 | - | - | TGTGCCAGCAGCGTAGACTACTCGACCGGGGAGCTGTTTTTT | CASSVDYSTGELFF
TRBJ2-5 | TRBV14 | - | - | TGTGCCAGCAGCCAATTGACAGTACAAGAGACCCAGTACTTC | CASSQLTVQETQYF
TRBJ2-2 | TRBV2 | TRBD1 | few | TGTGCCAGCAGTGAACCAGACAGGGTGGGGGAGCTGTTTTTT | CASSEPDRVGELFF
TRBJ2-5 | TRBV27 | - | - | TGTGCCAGCAGTTTAGCCAGGGATCGTGGGACCCAGTACTTC | CASSLARDRGTQYF
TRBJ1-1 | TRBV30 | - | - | TGTGCCTCCTATTATCCGAACACTGAAGCTTTCTTT | CASYYPNTEAFF
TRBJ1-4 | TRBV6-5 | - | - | TGTGCCAGCAGCCAAATTTCAGGGGAGGAAAAACTGTTTTTT | CASSQISGEEKLFF
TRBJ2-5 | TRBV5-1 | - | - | TGCGCCAGCAGACAAGAACCCCAAGAGACCCAGTACTTC | CASRQEPQETQYF
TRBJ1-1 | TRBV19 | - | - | TGTGCCAGTAGTCCCCAGGCAGGCATGAACACTGAAGCTTTCTTT | CASSPQAGMNTEAFF
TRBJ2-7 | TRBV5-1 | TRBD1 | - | TGCGCCAGCAGCAGGGACAGGCCCTACGAGCAGTACTTC | CASSRDRPYEQYF
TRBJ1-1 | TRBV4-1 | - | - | TGCGCCAGCAGCCAAGATAGAAGAGCGGGCACTGAAGCTTTCTTT | CASSQDRRAGTEAFF
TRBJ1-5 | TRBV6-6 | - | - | TGTGCCAGCAGCGAGGGCTCTCAGCCCCAGCATTTT | CASSEGSQPQHF
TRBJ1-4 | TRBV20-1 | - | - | TGCAGTGCTAGTCCGCACTCGATAGAAAAACTGTTTTTT | CSASPHSIEKLFF
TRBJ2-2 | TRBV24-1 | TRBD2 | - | TGTGCCACCGCCAAACTAGCGGGAGGAACCGGGGAGCTGTTTTTT | CATAKLAGGTGELFF
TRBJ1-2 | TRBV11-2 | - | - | TGTGCCAGCAGCTTAGCGGGGAACTATGGCTACACCTTC | CASSLAGNYGYTF
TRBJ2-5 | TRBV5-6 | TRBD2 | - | TGTGCCAGCAGCTCCGCCCGGACTAGCCCCCAAGAGACCCAGTACTTC | CASSSARTSPQETQYF
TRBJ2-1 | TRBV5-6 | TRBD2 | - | TGTGCCAGCAGCCAGCAAGCGGGGGACGTGGATGAGCAGTTCTTC | CASSQQAGDVDEQFF
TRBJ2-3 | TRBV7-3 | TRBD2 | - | TGTGCCAGCAGCCCCATCCGGGAAGCGGGAGCCAGCACAGATACGCAGTATTTT | CASSPIREAGASTDTQYF
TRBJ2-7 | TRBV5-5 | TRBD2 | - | TGTGCCAGCGACCGGACTAGTGGCGACTACGAGCAGTACTTC | CASDRTSGDYEQYF
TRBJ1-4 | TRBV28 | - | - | TGTGCCAGCAGCCGCCCAGGAAATGAAAAACTGTTTTTT | CASSRPGNEKLFF
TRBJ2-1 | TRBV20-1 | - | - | TGCAGTGCTAGAAAAACTAATGAGCAGTTCTTC | CSARKTNEQFF
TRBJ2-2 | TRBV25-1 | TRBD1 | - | TGTGCCAGCAAAGGGGGCCAAGTTCGGGAGCTGTTTTTT | CASKGGQVRELFF
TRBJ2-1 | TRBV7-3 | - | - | TGTGCCAGCAGCTTTCAAGGAGGAGAGGGCAATGAGCAGTTCTTC | CASSFQGGEGNEQFF
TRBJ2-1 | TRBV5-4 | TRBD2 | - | TGTGCCAGCAGCTTGTACAGCGGGGGGAGCAATGAGCAGTTCTTC | CASSLYSGGSNEQFF
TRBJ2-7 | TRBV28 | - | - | TGTGCCAGCAGTTTGTCCCCAACAGGCCCCAGGTACGAGCAGTACTTC | CASSLSPTGPRYEQYF
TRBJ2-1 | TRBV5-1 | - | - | TGCGCCAGCAGCTTGGGAACAGACAATGAGCAGTTCTTC | CASSLGTDNEQFF
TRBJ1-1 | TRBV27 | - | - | TGTGCCAGCAGTTTACTAGGGGGTCACACTGAAGCTTTCTTT | CASSLLGGHTEAFF
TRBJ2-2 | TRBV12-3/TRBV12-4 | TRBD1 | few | TGTGCCAGCAGTAGACAGGGGCCCGGGGAGCTGTTTTTT | CASSRQGPGELFF
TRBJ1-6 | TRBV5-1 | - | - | TGCGCCAGCAGCTTGGACCACGCCGGAGATTCACCCCTCCACTTT | CASSLDHAGDSPLHF
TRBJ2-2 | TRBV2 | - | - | TGTGCCAGCTCCGGGACACGGACCGGGGAGCTGTTTTTT | CASSGTRTGELFF
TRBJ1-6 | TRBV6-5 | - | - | TGTGCCAGCGGCTTTAATTCACCCCTCCACTTT | CASGFNSPLHF
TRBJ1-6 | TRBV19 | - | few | TGTGCCAGTAGTATCCCAGGGGCCAATTCACCCCTCCACTTT | CASSIPGANSPLHF
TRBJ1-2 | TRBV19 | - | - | TGTGCCAGTTCCCCCCGGGACTATCATGGCTACACCTTC | CASSPRDYHGYTF
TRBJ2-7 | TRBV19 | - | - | TGTGCCAGTAGTATCGGCCCCACAGGGTTCTCCTACGAGCAGTACTTC | CASSIGPTGFSYEQYF
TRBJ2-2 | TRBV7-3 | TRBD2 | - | TGTGCCAGCAGCTTAGCGGGAGTTGACACCGGGGAGCTGTTTTTT | CASSLAGVDTGELFF
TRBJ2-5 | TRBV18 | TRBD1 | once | TGTGCCAGCTCCCTGGACAGGGGGAGGGAGACCCAGTACTTC | CASSLDRGRETQYF
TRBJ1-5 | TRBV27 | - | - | TGTGCCAGCAGTACCAGGCCACTCTCTCATAGCAATCAGCCCCAGCATTTT | CASSTRPLSHSNQPQHF
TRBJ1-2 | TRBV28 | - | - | TGTGCCAGCAGTTTGTCGCAGGGAAGGGATGCAGACTATGGCTACACCTTC | CASSLSQGRDADYGYTF
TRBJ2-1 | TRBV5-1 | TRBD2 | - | TGCGCCAGCAGCTTGAGGACTAGCGGATACAATGAGCAGTTCTTC | CASSLRTSGYNEQFF